This TCR beta chain is drawn from a study of T cells in Graves' hyperthyroidism and ophthalmopathy. It was RNA transcripts that yielded the amplified TCR beta CDR3 regions. The TCR CDR3 first-round RT-PCR relied on the HTBI primer set. TCRdb re-derived calls from the multiplex PCR reads in MiXCR, one entry per CDR3 protein. The repertoire holds roughly 400,000 distinct CDR3 sequences, with 20% to 25% as singletons. This clonotype was found many times. Graves' hyperthyroidism was deemed stable given no ophthalmopathy progression within 18 months. The sample taken for sequencing was blood. This TCR was sampled from a man aged 45-65 years with Graves' hyperthyroidism.

The CDR3 DNA is TGCAGCGTCGTTCTCACTGAAGCTTTCTTT. It codes for CSVVLTEAFF. The rearrangement links TRBV29-1 to TRBJ1-1; D not resolved. CDR1 SQVTM and CDR2 ANQGSEA come from the germline V gene. V lost 6 bases, J lost 4 bases, and 6 bases lay in between. This CDR3 region has 10 residues.